The T cell receptor (beta chain) described here comes from a study of CD8 T cells in ankylosing spondylitis. General study points: Past studies reported some motif variants in reactive arthritis synovial fluid and blood. Typical of ankylosing spondylitis blood, it appeared, was a TCR beta motif of fewer than ten highly homologous variants. Those disease-linked clones were CD8+; they were also relatively rare in peripheral blood.

Using quantitative 5'-RACE with molecular barcodes, the authors made TCR beta libraries. TCRdb processed the 5' RACE reads anew with MiXCR; each CDR3 protein has one entry. Altogether 250,000 to 350,000 distinct CDR3 sequences are present, 20% being singletons, with the ten largest covering 7.8%. This clonotype has a count of ten or more. Its antigen is as yet unknown. The junction departs from germline at one end; a sequencing error may be responsible. In germline, CDR1 is SGHRS, CDR2 YFSETQ. This CDR3 region has 15 residues. The sequenced sample was blood, either unsorted or a sorted T cell fraction (not recorded which). The source is a male donor with ankylosing spondylitis or in good health (not recorded which). The chain couples TRBV5-1 to TRBJ2-3; D is possibly TRBD2 (6 bases). The CDR3 protein is CASSLGDSSTDTQYF. The CDR3 DNA reads as TGTGCCAGCAGCTTAGGGGACTCCTCCACAGATACGCAGTATTTT.